A selection of T cell receptor beta chains follows, all from one sample in a study of T cell repertoires in cytomegalovirus infection. TCRdb redid the calling of the reads with MiXCR, one entry per CDR3 protein. The table has around 740,000 distinct CDR3 sequences, 35% to 40% seen once. Material for sequencing was PBMCs. The receptors shown here come from a human donor in good health (CMV status not recorded). Some clones in this sample may be carry-over from other donors' samples. The CDR3 runs from the conserved cysteine through the conserved F or W. Fields, in order: V gene, clone size, D gene, J gene, CDR3 DNA, CDR3 protein. A D gene is named only where the DNA matches it firmly. The size field is filled for only some rows; it gives once, few, many or a size class.

TRBV28	.	.	TRBJ2-7	TGTGCCAGCAGTCCGACCCGAGCTGCGGAGCAGTACTTC	CASSPTRAAEQYF
TRBV29-1	.	.	TRBJ1-1	TGCAGCGTTCCATGGGGGAGCACTGAAGCTTTCTTT	CSVPWGSTEAFF
TRBV7-2	many	.	TRBJ1-2	TGTGCCAGCAGCTTAGGACTAGCTAACTATGGCTACACCTTC	CASSLGLANYGYTF
TRBV5-1	few	.	TRBJ2-7	TGCGCCAGCAGCTTGGAAAGGGAAGGGCAGTACTTC	CASSLEREGQYF
TRBV19	few	.	TRBJ1-5	TGTGCCAGTAGTATCGGCCCCGCCAAGGTACCCGATAGCAATCAGCCCCAGCATTTT	CASSIGPAKVPDSNQPQHF
TRBV30	.	TRBD1	TRBJ1-5	TGTGCCTGGTCGGACAGGGGTTTGGAATCCCAGCATTTT	CAWSDRGLESQHF
TRBV4-2	.	.	TRBJ1-2	TGTACCAGCAGCCAAGGCCGGGGCTACACCTTC	CTSSQGRGYTF
TRBV7-6	few	.	TRBJ1-2	TGTGCCAGCAGCTTAGGACCCTCCTCCTACTATGGCTACACCTTC	CASSLGPSSYYGYTF
TRBV7-2	.	.	TRBJ1-2	TGTGCCAGCAGCTTAGGGGGGAGAGAGTACTACACCTTC	CASSLGGREYYTF
TRBV28	few	.	TRBJ1-5	TGTGCCAGCAGACCAGGACAGAACAATCAGCCCCAGCATTTT	CASRPGQNNQPQHF
TRBV7-9	.	.	TRBJ2-2	TGTGCCAGCAGCTTTCCGGGACAGAACACCGGGGAGCTGTTTTTT	CASSFPGQNTGELFF
TRBV27	few	.	TRBJ1-5	TGTGCCAGCAGCCCGTATGGGGGGGGGCAAAGTCAGCCCCAGCATTTT	CASSPYGGGQSQPQHF
TRBV20-1	.	TRBD1	TRBJ1-2	TGCAGTGCTACACCTACAGGGGATAACTATGGCTACACCTTC	CSATPTGDNYGYTF
TRBV7-2	few	.	TRBJ2-6	TGTGCCAGCAGCTTAGACGGCGAGGGCAGCTCTGGGGCCAACGTCCTGACTTTC	CASSLDGEGSSGANVLTF
TRBV12-3/TRBV12-4	.	TRBD1	TRBJ1-4	TGTGCCAGCAGTTCGTCCAACAGGGGGCGAAGTATCGGTGAAAAACTGTTTTTT	CASSSSNRGRSIGEKLFF
TRBV24-1	.	TRBD1	TRBJ1-1	TGTGCCACCAGTGACCGACAGGGGGGAGCTGAAGCTTTCTTT	CATSDRQGGAEAFF
TRBV6-1	few	TRBD2	TRBJ2-5	TGTGCCAGCACGATGACTAGCGGGAGATTACAAGAGACCCAGTACTTC	CASTMTSGRLQETQYF
TRBV6-1	few	.	TRBJ1-5	TGTGCCAGCAGATTAGGGGGGTCCAGTCAGCCCCAGCATTTT	CASRLGGSSQPQHF
TRBV2	few	TRBD1	TRBJ1-5	TGTGCCAGCGGATGGGACAGCAATAGCAATCAGCCCCAGCATTTT	CASGWDSNSNQPQHF
TRBV7-9	.	.	TRBJ2-7	TGTGCCAGCAGCCCCCTGCCGGGAAATGGGGCTCTCTACGAGCAGTACTTC	CASSPLPGNGALYEQYF
TRBV20-1	.	.	TRBJ2-6	TGCAGTGGGGTGCGCTCTGGGGCCAACGTCCTGACTTTC	CSGVRSGANVLTF
TRBV20-1	.	TRBD2	TRBJ2-1	TGCAGTGCCCGCTCGGGGGGGCATGAGCAGTTCTTC	CSARSGGHEQFF
TRBV12-3/TRBV12-4	few	TRBD1	TRBJ2-7	TGTGCCAGCAGTTTATCTGGGGCAGGGGGCCCGAGGGAGCAGTACTTC	CASSLSGAGGPREQYF
TRBV20-1	few	.	TRBJ1-1	TGCAGTGCTAGAGGGACGGTTAACACTGAAGCTTTCTTT	CSARGTVNTEAFF
TRBV6-8	few	.	TRBJ1-3	TGTGCCAGCAGTTTGGCGAATCGGCTAGACACCATATATTTT	CASSLANRLDTIYF
TRBV20-1	.	.	TRBJ2-7	TGCAGTGCTTCTCCCCTCAGCGGGTCAAGCTACGAGCAGTACTTC	CSASPLSGSSYEQYF